This record looks at one T cell receptor beta chain sequence and its context. Its antigen is not identified. Profiled with immunoSEQ multiplex PCR; TCRdb holds only in-frame clones, not every one. This table holds 15,000 or so clones, roughly 88% found once. The CDR3 has 15 residues. V lost 0 bases to trimming and J lost 2 bases, with 9 bases between them. Germline CDR1 MNHEY, CDR2 SMNVEV (reference sequence). These data are taken from a study of tumor-infiltrating lymphocytes in localized non-small cell lung cancer. Overall study context: The cohort mixed smokers and never-smokers, several histologies, and some post-neoadjuvant-chemotherapy samples. Resected tumor was paired with non-adjacent uninvolved lung from the same patient.

Study-level results: Available tissue quantity limited TCR sequencing to a patient subset. Compared with uninvolved lung, tumors showed higher T cell infiltration by TCRbeta sequencing.

This chain links TRBV27 with TRBJ2-3; TRBD2 might be the D (5 bases). The source material was uninvolved lung tissue not adjacent to the tumor. The TCR was taken from a human donor with non-small cell lung cancer. The DNA for the CDR3 is TGTGCCAGCAGTTTATCGAGGGCGAACACAGATACGCAGTATTTT. As protein: CASSLSRANTDTQYF.